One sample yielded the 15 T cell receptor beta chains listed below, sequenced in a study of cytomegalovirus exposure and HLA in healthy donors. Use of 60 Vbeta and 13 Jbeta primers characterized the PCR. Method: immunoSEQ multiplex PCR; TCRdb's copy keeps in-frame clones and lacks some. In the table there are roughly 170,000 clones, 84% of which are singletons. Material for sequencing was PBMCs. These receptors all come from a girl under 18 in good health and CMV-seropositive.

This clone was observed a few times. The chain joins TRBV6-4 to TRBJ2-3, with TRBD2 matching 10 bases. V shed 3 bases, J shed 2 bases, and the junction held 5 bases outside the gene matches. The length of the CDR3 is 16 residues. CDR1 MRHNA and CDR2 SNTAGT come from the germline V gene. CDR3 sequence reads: CASSESGGGNTDTQYF. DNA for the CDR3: TGTGCCAGCAGTGAAAGCGGGGGGGGGAACACAGATACGCAGTATTTT.

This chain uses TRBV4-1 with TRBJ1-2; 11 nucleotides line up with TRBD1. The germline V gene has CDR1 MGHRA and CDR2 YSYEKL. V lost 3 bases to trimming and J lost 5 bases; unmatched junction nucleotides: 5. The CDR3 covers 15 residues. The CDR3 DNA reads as TGCGCCAGCAGCCACCCGGGACAGGGGGAGTATGGCTACACCTTC. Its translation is CASSHPGQGEYGYTF.

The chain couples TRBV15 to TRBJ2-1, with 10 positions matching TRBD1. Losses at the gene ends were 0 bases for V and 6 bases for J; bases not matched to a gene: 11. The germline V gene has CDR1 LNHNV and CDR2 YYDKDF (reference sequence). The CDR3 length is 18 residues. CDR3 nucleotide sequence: TGTGCCACCAGCAGAGACTTATCCGGGACAGGGGTAGGCAATGAGCAGTTCTTC. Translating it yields CATSRDLSGTGVGNEQFF.

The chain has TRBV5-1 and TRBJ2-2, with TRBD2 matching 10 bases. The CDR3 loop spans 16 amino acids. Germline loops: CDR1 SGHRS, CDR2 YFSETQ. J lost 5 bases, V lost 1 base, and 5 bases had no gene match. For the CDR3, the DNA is TGCGCCAGCAGCTTGCCTAGCGGGGGCACTACCGGGGAGCTGTTTTTT. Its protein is CASSLPSGGTTGELFF.

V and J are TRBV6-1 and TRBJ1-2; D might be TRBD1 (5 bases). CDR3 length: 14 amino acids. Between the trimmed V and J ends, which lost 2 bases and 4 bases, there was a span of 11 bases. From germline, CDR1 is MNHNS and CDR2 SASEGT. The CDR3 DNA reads TGTGCCAGCAGTGAACTTTCAGGGATCTATGGCTACACCTTC. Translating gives CASSELSGIYGYTF.

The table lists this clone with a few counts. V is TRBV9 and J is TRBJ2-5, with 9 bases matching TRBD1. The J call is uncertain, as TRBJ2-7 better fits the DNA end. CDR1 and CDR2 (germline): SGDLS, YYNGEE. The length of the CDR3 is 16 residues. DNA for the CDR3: TGTGCCAGCAGCGTAGCTACAGGGGGCGCTTTGGACGAGCAGTACTTC. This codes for CASSVATGGALDEQYF.

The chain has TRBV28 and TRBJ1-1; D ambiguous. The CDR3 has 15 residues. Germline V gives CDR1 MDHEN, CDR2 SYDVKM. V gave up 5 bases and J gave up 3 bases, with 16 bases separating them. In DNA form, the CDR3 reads TGTGCCAGCAGTAAAGGCGGCGGAGCGGACACTGAAGCTTTCTTT. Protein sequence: CASSKGGGADTEAFF.

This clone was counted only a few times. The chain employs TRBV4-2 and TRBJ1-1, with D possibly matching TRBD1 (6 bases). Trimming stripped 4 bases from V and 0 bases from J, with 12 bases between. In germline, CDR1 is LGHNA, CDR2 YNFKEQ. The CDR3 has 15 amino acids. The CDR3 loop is CASSPGAQMNTEAFF. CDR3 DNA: TGTGCCAGCAGCCCAGGGGCGCAGATGAACACTGAAGCTTTCTTT.

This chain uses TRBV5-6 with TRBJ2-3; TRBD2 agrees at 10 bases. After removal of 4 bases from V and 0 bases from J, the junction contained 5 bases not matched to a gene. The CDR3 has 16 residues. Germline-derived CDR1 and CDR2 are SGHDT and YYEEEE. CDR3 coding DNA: TGTGCCAGCAGCCCGCAGCGGGGGGGTAGCACAGATACGCAGTATTTT. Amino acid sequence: CASSPQRGGSTDTQYF.

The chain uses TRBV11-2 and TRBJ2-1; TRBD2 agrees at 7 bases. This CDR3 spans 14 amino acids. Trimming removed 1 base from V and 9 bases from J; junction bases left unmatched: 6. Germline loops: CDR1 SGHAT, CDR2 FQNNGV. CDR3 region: CASSLGERGTEQFF. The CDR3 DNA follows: TGTGCCAGCAGCTTAGGGGAGCGGGGTACTGAGCAGTTCTTC. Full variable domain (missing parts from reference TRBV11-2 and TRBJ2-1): EAGVAQSPRYKIIEKRQSVAFWCNPISGHATLYWYQQILGQGPKLLIQFQNNGVVDDSQLPKDRFSAERLKGVDSTLKIQPAKLEDSAVYLCASSLGERGTEQFFGPGTRLTVL.

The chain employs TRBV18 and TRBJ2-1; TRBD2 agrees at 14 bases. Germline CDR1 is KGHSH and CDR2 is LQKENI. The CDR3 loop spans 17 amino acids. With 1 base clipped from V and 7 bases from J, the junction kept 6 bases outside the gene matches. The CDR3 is CASSPRTSGGPGNEQFF. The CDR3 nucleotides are TGTGCCAGCTCACCACGGACTAGCGGGGGGCCGGGGAATGAGCAGTTCTTC.

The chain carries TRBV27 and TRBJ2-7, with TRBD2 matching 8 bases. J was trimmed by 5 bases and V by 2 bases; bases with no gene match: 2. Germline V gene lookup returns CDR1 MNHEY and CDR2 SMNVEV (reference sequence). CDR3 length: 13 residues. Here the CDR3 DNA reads TGTGCCAGCAGTTTAACGGGGGGGCACGAGCAGTACTTC. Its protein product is CASSLTGGHEQYF.

In nucleotides, the CDR3 is TGTGCCAGCAGCCTCGGACTAGCGGGGGCTTCTAGTTCCTACGAGCAGTACTTC. Translating it yields CASSLGLAGASSSYEQYF. This chain connects TRBV9 to TRBJ2-7; 13 nucleotides match TRBD2. The J segment lost 1 base and the V segment lost 4 bases, leaving 11 bases of the junction unmatched. CDR1 SGDLS and CDR2 YYNGEE come from the germline V gene. The CDR3 contains 18 residues. Variable domain in full (rest from reference TRBV9 and TRBJ2-7): DSGVTQTPKHLITATGQRVTLRCSPRSGDLSVYWYQQSLDQGLQFLIQYYNGEERAKGNILERFSAQQFPDLHSELNLSSLELGDSALYFCASSLGLAGASSSYEQYFGPGTRLTVT.

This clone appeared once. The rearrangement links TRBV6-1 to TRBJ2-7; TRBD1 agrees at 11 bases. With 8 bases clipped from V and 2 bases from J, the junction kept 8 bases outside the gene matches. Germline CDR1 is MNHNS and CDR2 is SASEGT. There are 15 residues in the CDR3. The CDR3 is CASGWDRGGTYEQYF. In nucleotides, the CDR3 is TGTGCCAGCGGCTGGGACAGGGGGGGGACCTACGAGCAGTACTTC.

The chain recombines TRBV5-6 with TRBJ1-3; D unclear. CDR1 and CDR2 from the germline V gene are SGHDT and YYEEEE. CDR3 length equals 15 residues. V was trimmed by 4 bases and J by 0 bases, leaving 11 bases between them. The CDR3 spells CASSLRVASGNTIYF. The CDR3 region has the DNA TGTGCCAGCAGCCTCCGGGTGGCCTCTGGAAACACCATATATTTT.